This T cell receptor (beta chain) was obtained from a study of identical twins. In TCRdb, the 5' RACE reads were re-called with MiXCR into one record per CDR3 protein. The sample has 1.5 million to 2 million distinct CDR3 sequences, less than 40% seen once. Study outcomes and limitations: The models systematically underestimated how much out-of-frame TCR alpha was shared in monozygotic twins. Beta clonotypes that were abundant in cord blood contained fewer insertions, a pattern absent from memory repertoires.

Turning to this clonotype: Its antigen is not known. Being one base from a much bigger clone, this may be a read error.

This CDR3 contains 12 residues. The sample taken for sequencing was cord blood. The V call is TRBV12-3 or TRBV12-4, the J call TRBJ1-2; D ambiguous. The receptor was isolated from a newborn girl in good health. The CDR3 region is CASSPRNYGCTF. DNA for the CDR3: TGTGCCAGCAGTCCGCGAAACTATGGCTGCACCTTC.